These 20 T cell receptor beta chains came from one sample sequenced in a study of cytomegalovirus exposure and HLA in healthy donors (dated by TCRdb to the late 2010s). The method behind the library was the immunoSEQ multiplex PCR assay. The multiplex PCR relied on a mix of 60 forward primers for TCR Vbeta segments and 13 reverse primers for TCR Jbeta segments. The source is immuneACCESS, and TCRdb retained only in-frame sequences with V and J called. Part of the clones is not carried over; for the studies checked, unresolved V genes explain less than half of this, and the remainder is unexplained. This sample lists fewer than 130,000 clones; roughly three quarters were detected once. The top ten constitute around 6.6% of the sample. Material for sequencing was PBMCs. Every receptor here comes from a man under 40 in good health and CMV-seropositive.

V is TRBV27 and J is TRBJ2-7; maybe TRBD1 (6 bases). CDR3 length: 15 residues. Trimming shortened V by 6 bases and J by 4 bases, and 19 bases separated the two germline ends. Germline assignment: CDR1 MNHEY and CDR2 SMNVEV (reference sequence). CDR3 DNA sequence: TGTGCCAGCAGCCCTACCGGGACACGGGTATACGAGCAGTACTTC. Encoded protein: CASSPTGTRVYEQYF.

This chain connects TRBV4-1 to TRBJ2-3, with 9 bases aligning to TRBD2. The V segment lost 0 bases and the J segment 6 bases; nucleotides outside the gene matches: 13. CDR1 and CDR2 from the germline V gene are MGHRA and YSYEKL. There are 18 residues in the CDR3. The CDR3 region has the DNA TGCGCCAGCAGCCAAGATGAGCCGGGAGCGGGGGGCCGGGATACGCAGTATTTT. Translation: CASSQDEPGAGGRDTQYF.

This clone came up a few times. This chain links TRBV30 with TRBJ1-5, with 9 positions matching TRBD1. CDR3 size: 12 residues. V was pared by 8 bases and J by 6 bases, with 5 bases of the junction left unmatched. The germline V gene has CDR1 GTSNPN and CDR2 SVGIG (reference sequence). CDR3 sequence (DNA): TGTGCCACATCACAGGGGGCTCAGCCCCAGCATTTT. This sequence encodes CATSQGAQPQHF.

This clone has only one observation. This chain links TRBV4-3 with TRBJ1-4; maybe TRBD1 (6 bases). The V and J ends lost 1 base and 0 bases respectively, with 9 bases between them. Germline V gene lookup returns CDR1 LGHNA and CDR2 YSLEER. The CDR3 is 16 residues long. CDR3 residues: CASSQARTATNEKLFF. As DNA, the CDR3 is TGCGCCAGCAGCCAAGCCCGGACAGCAACTAATGAAAAACTGTTTTTT.

This rearrangement joins TRBV5-3 to TRBJ2-5; unclear D gene. TRBV5-3 is sorted into the ORF group, with uncertain function. V lost 0 bases, J lost 1 base, and 4 bases lay in between. This CDR3 spans 13 amino acids. The DNA for the CDR3 is TGTGCCAGAAGCTTGGCCTCCCAAGAGACCCAGTACTTC. Translation gives CARSLASQETQYF.

V usage is TRBV4-3 and J usage is TRBJ1-1, with TRBD1 matching over 8 bases. Losses at the gene ends were 3 bases for V and 2 bases for J; bases not matched to a gene: 11. CDR1 and CDR2 from the germline V gene are LGHNA and YSLEER. This CDR3 contains 17 residues. For the CDR3, the DNA is TGCGCCAGCAGCCAGGCTCGGCAGGGGGCGCAAAACACTGAAGCTTTCTTT. Residues: CASSQARQGAQNTEAFF.

The rearrangement uses TRBV7-3 and TRBJ2-5; TRBD1 matches at 9 bases. This CDR3 contains 16 residues. In germline, CDR1 is SGHTA, CDR2 FQGTGA. Losses at the gene ends were 5 bases for V and 5 bases for J; bases not matched to a gene: 12. Here the CDR3 DNA reads TGTGCCAGCAGCAAAAGTGGGACAGGGATTGGGGAGACCCAGTACTTC. This gives the protein CASSKSGTGIGETQYF. The complete variable domain, with remaining parts taken from reference TRBV7-3 and TRBJ2-5, reads GAGVSQTPSNKVTEKGKYVELRCDPISGHTALYWYRQSLGQGPEFLIYFQGTGAADDSGLPNDRFFAVRPEGSVSTLKIQRTERGDSAVYLCASSKSGTGIGETQYFGPGTRLLVL.

By its share, this clone is medium-sized. V is TRBV5-1 and J is TRBJ2-6, with a possible D match to TRBD1 (5 bases). This CDR3 has 15 amino acids. Per the germline V gene, CDR1 is SGHRS and CDR2 is YFSETQ. Trimming took 4 bases from V and 2 from J, leaving 10 bases between them. The CDR3 nucleotides read TGCGCCAGCAGCATCCAGGGTACTGGGGCCAACGTCCTGACTTTC. Its protein product is CASSIQGTGANVLTF.

This sequence joins TRBV2 and TRBJ2-7, with D unresolved. The V gene's germline CDR1 is SNHLY and CDR2 FYNNEI. The CDR3 is 13 residues long. With 7 bases removed from V and 4 bases from J, the gap between germline ends came to 14 bases. The CDR3, as DNA: TGTGCCAGCACCGGTCTAGAGACTTACGAGCAGTACTTC. Translation gives CASTGLETYEQYF.

Only a few counts were recorded for this clone. The chain couples TRBV29-1 to TRBJ2-3; 8 positions match TRBD1. Germline CDR1 is SQVTM and CDR2 is ANQGSEA. The V and J ends lost 4 bases and 0 bases, in that order; junction bases with no gene match: 9. The CDR3 is 16 amino acids. CDR3 coding DNA: TGCAGCGTTGGGGACCGACAGGGGATAAGCACAGATACGCAGTATTTT. It is translated as CSVGDRQGISTDTQYF.

This clone was seen just once. This sequence joins TRBV6-5 and TRBJ1-2; 10 positions agree with TRBD1. J gave up 7 bases and V 7 bases, and 6 bases lay outside the gene matches. Germline lookup yields CDR1 MNHEY and CDR2 SVGAGI. The CDR3 loop spans 13 amino acids. The CDR3 protein is CASTKGTGVGYTF. The CDR3 coding sequence is TGTGCCAGCACCAAGGGGACAGGGGTTGGCTACACCTTC.

The chain uses TRBV6-1 and TRBJ1-5; D gene uncertain. V lost 0 bases and J 7 bases, leaving 4 bases between the germline ends. Per germline, CDR1 MNHNS and CDR2 SASEGT. This CDR3 region has 12 residues. DNA for the CDR3: TGTGCCAGCAGTGAAGCGCGACAGCCCCAGCATTTT. As protein: CASSEARQPQHF.

This chain joins TRBV19 and TRBJ2-7; D is perhaps TRBD1 (5 bases). Germline V gives CDR1 LNHDA, CDR2 SQIVND (reference sequence). V gave up 5 bases and J gave up 4 bases, with 18 bases separating them. The CDR3 has 15 residues. The CDR3: CASSFSGSSFYEQYF. CDR3 coding DNA: TGTGCCAGTAGTTTTTCAGGGTCTTCGTTTTACGAGCAGTACTTC.

The chain employs TRBV2 and TRBJ1-6; D gene uncertain. This CDR3 has 15 amino acids. With 3 bases removed from V and 7 bases from J, the gap between germline ends came to 13 bases. From germline, CDR1 is SNHLY and CDR2 FYNNEI. CDR3 nucleotide sequence: TGTGCCAGCAGTGAGAGACGGGAAGGCAATTCACCCCTCCACTTT. Translation: CASSERREGNSPLHF. The variable domain in full, completed from reference TRBV2 and TRBJ1-6, reads EPEVTQTPSHQVTQMGQEVILRCVPISNHLYFYWYRQILGQKVEFLVSFYNNEISEKSEIFDDQFSVERPDGSNFTLKIRSTKLEDSAMYFCASSERREGNSPLHFGNGTRLTVT.

The CDR3 protein is CASSESGRRPLHF. CDR3 nucleotides: TGTGCCAGCAGTGAATCCGGCAGGAGGCCCCTCCACTTT. The gene calls are TRBV25-1 and TRBJ1-6; D gene ambiguous. The CDR3 spans 13 residues. Between the trimmed V and J ends, which lost 1 base and 13 bases, there was a span of 11 bases. Germline CDR1 is MGHDK and CDR2 is SYGVNS.

This clone occurred once. J is TRBJ1-2 and V is TRBV11-2, with a possible D match to TRBD1 (6 bases). Trimming took off 5 bases at V and 5 bases at J, with 24 bases between the two ends. Per the germline V gene, CDR1 is SGHAT and CDR2 is FQNNGV. The CDR3 runs 17 residues. The CDR3 sequence is CASSPSFGGPTGYGYTF. The CDR3 coding sequence is TGTGCCAGCAGCCCATCTTTTGGGGGCCCCACCGGGTATGGCTACACCTTC. Full variable domain (remainder filled in from reference TRBV11-2 and TRBJ1-2): EAGVAQSPRYKIIEKRQSVAFWCNPISGHATLYWYQQILGQGPKLLIQFQNNGVVDDSQLPKDRFSAERLKGVDSTLKIQPAKLEDSAVYLCASSPSFGGPTGYGYTFGSGTRLTVV.

This chain uses TRBV10-3 with TRBJ2-7; D ambiguous. The V gene's germline CDR1 is ENHRY and CDR2 SYGVKD. Trimming pared 0 bases from V and 3 bases from J, leaving 3 bases between. The CDR3 has 12 amino acids. The CDR3 DNA sequence: TGTGCCATCAGTGAGTCCGGCTACGAGCAGTACTTC. The encoded protein is CAISESGYEQYF.

J is TRBJ2-7 and V is TRBV4-3; TRBD2 might be the D (8 bases). Per germline, CDR1 LGHNA and CDR2 YSLEER. This CDR3 contains 15 residues. V lost 3 bases to trimming and J lost 1 base, with 13 bases between them. The CDR3 loop is CASSHGRGQSYEQYF. The CDR3 DNA reads as TGCGCCAGCAGCCACGGGAGGGGACAGTCCTACGAGCAGTACTTC.

The V call is TRBV4-1, the J call TRBJ2-6, with a tentative D call TRBD2 (5 bases). In germline, CDR1 is MGHRA, CDR2 YSYEKL. The CDR3 has 17 residues. The germline V and J ends were trimmed by 4 bases and 4 bases, with 17 bases remaining between them. The DNA for the CDR3 is TGCGCCAGCAGCCGAGGGATAGGGCAGTCAGGGGCCAACGTCCTGACTTTC. Translation: CASSRGIGQSGANVLTF.

The chain recombines TRBV10-2 with TRBJ1-1, with D unclear. The V end lost 2 bases, the J end lost 2 bases, and 6 bases lay between the germline ends. The length of the CDR3 is 13 residues. Per germline, CDR1 WSHSY and CDR2 SAAADI. DNA of the CDR3: TGCGCCAGCAGTGAGGCTATAAACACTGAAGCTTTCTTT. This sequence encodes CASSEAINTEAFF.